This TCR beta chain was identified in a study of early T cells in non-severe SARS-CoV-2 infection. Tagging with unique molecular identifiers was applied to individual cDNA molecules. TCRdb redid the calling of the 5' RACE reads with MiXCR, one entry per CDR3 protein. The sample consists of about 100,000 distinct CDR3 sequences, 13% of them appearing once. This clonotype was seen repeatedly, ten times or more. The ends were cut back, 2 bases at V and 8 bases at J, with 16 bases in the middle. Germline V gives CDR1 SGHDT, CDR2 YYEEEE. The CDR3 is made up of 14 amino acids. The rearrangement joins TRBV5-6 to TRBJ1-2, with D possibly being TRBD1 (5 bases). Input material: whole blood. The receptor was isolated from an adult who was a healthcare worker with PCR-confirmed SARS-CoV-2 infection or an uninfected control (not recorded which). The CDR3 protein is CASSFQGVSQGYTF. DNA for the CDR3: TGTGCCAGCAGCTTTCAGGGAGTGTCGCAAGGCTACACCTTC.